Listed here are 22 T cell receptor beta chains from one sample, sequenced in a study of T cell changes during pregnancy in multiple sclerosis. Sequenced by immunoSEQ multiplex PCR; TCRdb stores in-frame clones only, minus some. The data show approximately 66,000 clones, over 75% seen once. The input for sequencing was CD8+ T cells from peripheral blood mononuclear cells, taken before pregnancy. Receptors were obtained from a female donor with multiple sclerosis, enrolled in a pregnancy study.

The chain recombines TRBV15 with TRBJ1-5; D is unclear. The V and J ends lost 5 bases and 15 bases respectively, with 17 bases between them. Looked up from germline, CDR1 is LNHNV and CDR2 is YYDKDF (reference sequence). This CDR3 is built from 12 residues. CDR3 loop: CATSPYGEDRHF. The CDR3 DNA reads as TGTGCCACCAGCCCCTATGGAGAAGATCGGCATTTT.

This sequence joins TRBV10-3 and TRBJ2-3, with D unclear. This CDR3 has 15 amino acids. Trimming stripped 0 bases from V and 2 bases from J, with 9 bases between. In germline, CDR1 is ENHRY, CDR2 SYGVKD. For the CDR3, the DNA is TGTGCCATCAGTGAGTCCTCACCAGTCACAGATACGCAGTATTTT. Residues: CAISESSPVTDTQYF.

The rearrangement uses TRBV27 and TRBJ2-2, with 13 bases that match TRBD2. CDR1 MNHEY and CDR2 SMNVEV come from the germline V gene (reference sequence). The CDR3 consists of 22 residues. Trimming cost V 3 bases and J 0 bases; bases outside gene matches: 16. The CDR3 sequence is CASSFVGLVRTSGGPNTGELFF. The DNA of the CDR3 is TGTGCCAGCAGTTTTGTTGGCTTGGTCCGGACTAGCGGGGGACCGAACACCGGGGAGCTGTTTTTT.

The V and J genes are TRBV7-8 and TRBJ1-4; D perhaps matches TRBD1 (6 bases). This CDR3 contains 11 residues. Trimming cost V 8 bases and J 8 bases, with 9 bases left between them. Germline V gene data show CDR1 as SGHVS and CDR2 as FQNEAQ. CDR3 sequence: CASGTGEKLFF. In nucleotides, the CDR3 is TGTGCCAGCGGAACAGGGGAAAAACTGTTTTTT.

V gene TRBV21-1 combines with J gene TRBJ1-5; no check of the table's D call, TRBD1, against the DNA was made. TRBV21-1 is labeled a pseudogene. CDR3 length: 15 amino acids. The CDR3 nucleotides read TGTGCCAGCAGCAAAAAGACAGGGGGCGATCAGCCCCAGCATTTT. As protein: CASSKKTGGDQPQHF.

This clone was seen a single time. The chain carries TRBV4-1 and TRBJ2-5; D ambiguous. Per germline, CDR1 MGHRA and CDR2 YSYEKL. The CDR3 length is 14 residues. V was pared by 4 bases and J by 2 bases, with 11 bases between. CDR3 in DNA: TGCGCCAGCAGCCCAAGTACAGCACAAGAGACCCAGTACTTC. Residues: CASSPSTAQETQYF.

As DNA, the CDR3 is TGCGCCAGCAACCGTTTCGGGGAAACCTACGAGCAGTACTTC. Amino acid sequence: CASNRFGETYEQYF. The chain combines TRBV4-1 with TRBJ2-7; possibly TRBD2 for D (5 bases). This CDR3 is 14 amino acids long. Germline V lookup: CDR1 MGHRA, CDR2 YSYEKL. V gave up 7 bases and J gave up 2 bases, with 15 bases separating them.

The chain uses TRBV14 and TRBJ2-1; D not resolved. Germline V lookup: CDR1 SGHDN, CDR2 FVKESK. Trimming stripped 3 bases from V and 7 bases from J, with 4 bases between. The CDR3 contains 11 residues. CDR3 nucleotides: TGTGCCAGCAGCCAGAGAAATGAGCAGTTCTTC. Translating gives CASSQRNEQFF.

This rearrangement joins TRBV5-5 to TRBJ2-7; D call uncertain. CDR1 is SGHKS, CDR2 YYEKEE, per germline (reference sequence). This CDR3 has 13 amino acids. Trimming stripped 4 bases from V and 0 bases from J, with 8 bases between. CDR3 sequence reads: CASSETPSYEQYF. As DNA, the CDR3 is TGTGCCAGCAGCGAGACACCCTCCTACGAGCAGTACTTC.

Written as DNA, the CDR3 is TGTGCCAGCAGCCCCCCGGGACAGGGGGCCCTCGGGGAGCTGTTTTTT. It translates to CASSPPGQGALGELFF. The rearrangement links TRBV9 to TRBJ2-2, with TRBD1 identical over 12 bases. V shed 4 bases and J 7 bases; nucleotides not matched to a gene: 8. The CDR3 loop spans 16 amino acids. Per the germline V gene, CDR1 is SGDLS and CDR2 is YYNGEE.

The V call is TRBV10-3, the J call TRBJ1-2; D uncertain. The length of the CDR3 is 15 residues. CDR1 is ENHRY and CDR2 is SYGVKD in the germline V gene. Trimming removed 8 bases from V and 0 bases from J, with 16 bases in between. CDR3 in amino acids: CAISTHETPNYGYTF. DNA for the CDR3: TGTGCCATCTCCACCCACGAAACTCCTAACTATGGCTACACCTTC.

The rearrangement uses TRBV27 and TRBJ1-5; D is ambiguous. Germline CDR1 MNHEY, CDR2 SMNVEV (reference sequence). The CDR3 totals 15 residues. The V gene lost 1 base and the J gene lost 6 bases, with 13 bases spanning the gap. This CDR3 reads CASSLYTNSGQPQHF. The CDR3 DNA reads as TGTGCCAGCAGTTTATACACCAATTCGGGTCAGCCCCAGCATTTT.

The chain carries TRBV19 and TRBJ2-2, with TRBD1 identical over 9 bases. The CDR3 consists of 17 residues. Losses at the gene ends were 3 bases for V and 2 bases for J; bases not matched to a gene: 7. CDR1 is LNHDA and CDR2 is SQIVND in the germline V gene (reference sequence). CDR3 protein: CASSIRWDRENTGELFF. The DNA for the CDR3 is TGTGCCAGTAGTATTCGGTGGGACAGGGAAAACACCGGGGAGCTGTTTTTT.

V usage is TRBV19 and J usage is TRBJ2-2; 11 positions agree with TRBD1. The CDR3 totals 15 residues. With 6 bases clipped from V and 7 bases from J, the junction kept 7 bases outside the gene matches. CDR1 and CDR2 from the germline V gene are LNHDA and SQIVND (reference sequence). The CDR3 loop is CASRAGTGGGGELFF. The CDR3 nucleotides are TGTGCCAGTAGAGCCGGGACAGGGGGAGGCGGGGAGCTGTTTTTT.

The CDR3 loop is CASSAHSGGAADTQYF. The CDR3 nucleotides read TGTGCCAGCAGCGCGCATAGCGGGGGGGCGGCAGATACGCAGTATTTT. The chain has TRBV9 and TRBJ2-3; 11 bases agree with TRBD2. In germline, CDR1 is SGDLS, CDR2 YYNGEE. The CDR3 sequence is 16 residues long. Germline trimming cut 3 bases from V and 4 bases from J; bases unmatched to any gene: 7.

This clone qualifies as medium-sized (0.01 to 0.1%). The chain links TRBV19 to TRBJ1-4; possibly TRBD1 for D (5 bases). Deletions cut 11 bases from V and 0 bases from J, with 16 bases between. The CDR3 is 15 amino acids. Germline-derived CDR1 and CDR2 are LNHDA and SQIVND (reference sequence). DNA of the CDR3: TGTGCCTCCGCTCAGGGCCCTACAACTAATGAAAAACTGTTTTTT. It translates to CASAQGPTTNEKLFF.

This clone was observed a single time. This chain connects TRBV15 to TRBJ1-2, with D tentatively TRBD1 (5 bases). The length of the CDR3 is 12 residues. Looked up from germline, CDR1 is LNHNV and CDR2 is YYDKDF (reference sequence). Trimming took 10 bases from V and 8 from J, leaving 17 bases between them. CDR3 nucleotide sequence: TGTGCCATCGGAGCCGGGGGTAGAGGCTACACCTTC. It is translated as CAIGAGGRGYTF. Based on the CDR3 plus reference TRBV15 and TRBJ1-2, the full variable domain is DAMVIQNPRYQVTQFGKPVTLSCSQTLNHNVMYWYQQKSSQAPKLLFHYYDKDFNNEADTPDNFQSRRPNTSFCFLDIRSPGLGDTAMYLCAIGAGGRGYTFGSGTRLTVV.

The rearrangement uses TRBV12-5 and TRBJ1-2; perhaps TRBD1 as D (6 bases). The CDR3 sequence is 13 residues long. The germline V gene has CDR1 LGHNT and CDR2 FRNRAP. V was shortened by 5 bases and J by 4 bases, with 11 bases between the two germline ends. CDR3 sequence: CASGPGTIYGYTF. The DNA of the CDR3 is TGTGCTAGTGGTCCAGGGACAATCTATGGCTACACCTTC. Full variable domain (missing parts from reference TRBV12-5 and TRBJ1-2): DARVTQTPRHKVTEMGQEVTMRCQPILGHNTVFWYRQTMMQGLELLAYFRNRAPLDDSGMPKDRFSAEMPDATLATLKIQPSEPRDSAVYFCASGPGTIYGYTFGSGTRLTVV.

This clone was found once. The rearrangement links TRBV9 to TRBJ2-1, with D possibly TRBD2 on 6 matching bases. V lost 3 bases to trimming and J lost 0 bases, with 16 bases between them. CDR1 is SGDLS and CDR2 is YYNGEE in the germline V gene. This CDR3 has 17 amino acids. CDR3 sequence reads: CASSEGDAGRSYNEQFF. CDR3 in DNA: TGTGCCAGCAGCGAGGGCGACGCGGGGCGCTCCTACAATGAGCAGTTCTTC.

This CDR3 is CASSIDRPGVLPEAFF. CDR3 coding DNA: TGTGCCAGTAGTATAGATCGTCCCGGTGTTCTCCCTGAAGCTTTCTTT. The rearrangement joins TRBV19 to TRBJ1-1, with D unresolved. Germline V gene sequence: CDR1 LNHDA, CDR2 SQIVND (reference sequence). The CDR3 is made up of 16 amino acids. The V end was cut by 0 bases, the J end by 6 bases, with 17 bases between.

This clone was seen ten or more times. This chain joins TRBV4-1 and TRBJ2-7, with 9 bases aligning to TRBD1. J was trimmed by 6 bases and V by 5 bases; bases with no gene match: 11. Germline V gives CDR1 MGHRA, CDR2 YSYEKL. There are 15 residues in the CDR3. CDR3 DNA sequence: TGCGCCAGCAGCGAGTACAGGGGGCTCCTTAGCGAGCAGTACTTC. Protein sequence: CASSEYRGLLSEQYF.

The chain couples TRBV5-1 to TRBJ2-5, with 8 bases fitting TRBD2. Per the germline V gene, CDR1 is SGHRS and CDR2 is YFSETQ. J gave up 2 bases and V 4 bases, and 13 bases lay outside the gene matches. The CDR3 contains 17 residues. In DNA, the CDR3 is TGCGCCAGCAGCGGGGGGCTAGCGGGCGAGAAGCAAGAGACCCAGTACTTC. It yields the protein CASSGGLAGEKQETQYF.